This T cell receptor beta chain derives from a study of cytomegalovirus exposure and HLA in healthy donors. The overall study: Some 85 million unique TCRs, all from HLA-typed donors, were included in an early release of the data. Study-wide points: Some V segments (TRBV6-2 and TRBV6-3 among them) were excluded as indistinguishable. Three chains linked to CMV were shown in vitro to be specific for CMV antigens. Rarity held for most TCR sequences, but there were some public TCRs that occurred in many donors.

Germline values: CDR1 SEHNR, CDR2 FQNEAQ (reference sequence). The V segment lost 3 bases and the J segment 8 bases; nucleotides outside the gene matches: 16. The CDR3 loop spans 18 amino acids. This PCR relied on a set of 60 Vbeta primers and 13 Jbeta primers. Method: immunoSEQ multiplex PCR; TCRdb's copy keeps in-frame clones and lacks some. Among around 120,000 clones listed, 65% to 90% were seen once. Remarks on this clone: What it binds is unknown.

The TCR comes from a woman in her 30s in good health and CMV-seronegative. The genes are TRBV7-9 and TRBJ2-1; 10 bases align to TRBD1. Sequences were obtained from PBMCs. The CDR3 here is CASSFGTGDAGSLDEQFF. CDR3 in DNA: TGTGCCAGCAGCTTCGGGACAGGGGATGCAGGGTCCCTTGATGAGCAGTTCTTC.